One and the same sample provided the 19 T cell receptor beta chains below, sequenced in a study of radiotherapy plus CTLA-4 blockade in lung cancer. Method: immunoSEQ multiplex PCR; TCRdb's copy keeps in-frame clones and lacks some. The sample lists 70,000 to 90,000 clones, about 80% occurring once. The sequenced sample was peripheral blood, obtained from a patient treated with radiotherapy plus ipilimumab. Source of these receptors: a human donor with non-small cell lung cancer who had stable disease on radiotherapy plus ipilimumab.

The rearrangement joins TRBV19 to TRBJ1-2; 11 nucleotides match TRBD1. This CDR3 is 15 amino acids long. V lost 7 bases, J lost 8 bases, and 12 bases stayed unmatched. Germline V gene lookup returns CDR1 LNHDA and CDR2 SQIVND (reference sequence). The CDR3 DNA reads TGTGCCAGTATCCGTCGAGGGGGACAGGGGGACGGCTACACCTTC. It specifies CASIRRGGQGDGYTF.

J is TRBJ1-2 and V is TRBV6-5; D gene uncertain. V lost 5 bases and J 1 base, leaving 14 bases between the germline ends. The CDR3 has 15 residues. The germline gives CDR1 MNHEY, CDR2 SVGAGI. For the CDR3, the DNA is TGTGCCAGCAGTCCCTGGGAGCAAAGTAACTATGGCTACACCTTC. It specifies CASSPWEQSNYGYTF.

The CDR3 nucleotides are TGTGCCAGCTCACTGGAGACCCAGGGGTCCTTGAACACTGAAGCTTTCTTT. Its translation is CASSLETQGSLNTEAFF. The gene calls are TRBV18 and TRBJ1-1, with D maybe TRBD1 (6 bases). The V and J ends lost 4 bases and 0 bases respectively, with 18 bases between them. Germline lookup yields CDR1 KGHSH and CDR2 LQKENI. The CDR3 totals 17 residues.

This chain joins TRBV11-3 and TRBJ2-5; 9 bases map to TRBD1. After removal of 1 base from V and 5 bases from J, the junction contained 5 bases not matched to a gene. This CDR3 has 15 amino acids. CDR1 is SGHNT, CDR2 YENEEA, per germline. The CDR3 loop reads CASSLGDREEETQYF. The CDR3 coding sequence is TGTGCCAGCAGCTTAGGGGACAGGGAGGAGGAGACCCAGTACTTC.

V and J are TRBV6-1 and TRBJ1-5, with a tentative D call TRBD1 (5 bases). This CDR3 has 15 residues. CDR1 is MNHNS, CDR2 SASEGT, per germline. The germline V and J ends were trimmed by 6 bases and 2 bases, with 14 bases remaining between them. This chain's CDR3 is CASRGQTGGNQPQHF. CDR3 DNA: TGTGCCAGCAGAGGACAAACTGGAGGCAATCAGCCCCAGCATTTT.

The chain recombines TRBV7-2 with TRBJ1-2, with a weak D call TRBD1 (5 bases). Germline V CDR1 and CDR2: SGHTA, FQGNSA. V was shortened by 4 bases and J by 4 bases, with 10 bases between the two germline ends. The CDR3 is made up of 13 amino acids. The CDR3 loop reads CASSSDRGYGYTF. In nucleotides, the CDR3 is TGTGCCAGCAGCTCCGACAGAGGCTATGGCTACACCTTC. The full variable domain, in which reference TRBV7-2 and TRBJ1-2 provide the parts outside the CDR3, is GAGVSQSPSNKVTEKGKDVELRCDPISGHTALYWYRQSLGQGLEFLIYFQGNSAPDKSGLPSDRFSAERTGGSVSTLTIQRTQQEDSAVYLCASSSDRGYGYTFGSGTRLTVV.

In nucleotides, the CDR3 is TGCGCCAGCAGCCCGGCCCTGGGGCCGGAAAAACTGTTTTTT. It is translated as CASSPALGPEKLFF. The chain recombines TRBV5-1 with TRBJ1-4; tentatively, D is TRBD1 (5 bases). Germline V gives CDR1 SGHRS, CDR2 YFSETQ. The germline V and J ends were trimmed by 4 bases and 8 bases, with 15 bases remaining between them. The length of the CDR3 is 14 residues.

V and J are TRBV12-2 and TRBJ1-1; the table calls TRBD1, which could not be checked here. TRBV12-2 is listed as a pseudogene. The length of the CDR3 is 16 residues. This CDR3 is CASRRQQGFLNTEAFF. DNA for the CDR3: TGTGCAAGTCGCCGACAACAGGGGTTTCTGAACACTGAAGCTTTCTTT.

This clone came up a few times. The chain joins TRBV6-6 to TRBJ1-3; the D is unclear. Trimming shortened V by 6 bases and J by 2 bases, and 11 bases separated the two germline ends. CDR1 is MNHNY, CDR2 SVGAGI, per germline (reference sequence). The CDR3 length is 14 residues. The CDR3 protein is CASREDFAGNTIYF. The DNA for the CDR3 is TGTGCCAGCAGGGAGGACTTTGCTGGAAACACCATATATTTT.

The V and J genes are TRBV10-1 and TRBJ1-1; perhaps TRBD1 as D (5 bases). CDR1 is WNHNN, CDR2 SYGVQD, per germline (reference sequence). Trimming removed 9 bases at V and 5 bases at J, with 13 bases between. The CDR3 loop spans 12 amino acids. The CDR3 sequence: CARDGGGTEAFF. The CDR3 DNA is TGCGCCAGGGACGGCGGGGGAACTGAAGCTTTCTTT.

This chain connects TRBV6-6 to TRBJ1-1; D gene unclear. Per the germline V gene, CDR1 is MNHNY and CDR2 is SVGAGI (reference sequence). The CDR3 covers 13 residues. Trimming removed 9 bases at V and 4 bases at J, with 15 bases between. CDR3 residues: CASLEGMGTEAFF. CDR3 nucleotide sequence: TGTGCCAGTCTTGAGGGAATGGGCACTGAAGCTTTCTTT.

The chain links TRBV11-2 to TRBJ1-1, with D uncertain. The CDR3 totals 16 residues. CDR1 and CDR2 from the germline V gene are SGHAT and FQNNGV. V lost 6 bases, J lost 2 bases, and 19 bases lay in between. CDR3 in amino acids: CASRTIGGRLNTEAFF. The CDR3 region has the DNA TGTGCCAGCAGGACTATTGGAGGCAGGCTAAACACTGAAGCTTTCTTT.

The chain carries TRBV6-6 and TRBJ2-1; 10 nucleotides agree with TRBD2. Germline V CDR1 and CDR2: MNHNY, SVGAGI (reference sequence). The V gene end was trimmed by 8 bases and the J gene end by 9 bases; junction bases not matched to a gene: 10. The CDR3 is 14 residues long. Here the CDR3 DNA reads TGTGCCAGCGATAGCGGGGGGCTCAAGGTTGAGCAGTTCTTC. The encoded protein is CASDSGGLKVEQFF.

The chain combines TRBV29-1 with TRBJ2-7, with D possibly called TRBD1 or TRBD2 (5 bases each). V lost 5 bases and J 2 bases, leaving 10 bases between the germline ends. Germline assignment: CDR1 SQVTM and CDR2 ANQGSEA. The CDR3 extends over 12 amino acids. In DNA, the CDR3 is TGCAGCGTTAACCGGGGCACCTACGAGCAGTACTTC. This translates into CSVNRGTYEQYF.

The chain links TRBV28 to TRBJ2-5; D is undetermined. Germline-derived CDR1 and CDR2 are MDHEN and SYDVKM. V lost 6 bases, J lost 2 bases, and 13 bases lay in between. This CDR3 has 14 amino acids. The CDR3 loop reads CASSYAEKQETQYF. CDR3 in DNA: TGTGCCAGCAGCTACGCAGAGAAACAAGAGACCCAGTACTTC.

V is TRBV29-1 and J is TRBJ1-2; a possible D gene is TRBD1 (5 bases). The length of the CDR3 is 12 residues. Germline CDR1 is SQVTM and CDR2 is ANQGSEA. V shed 1 base and J shed 8 bases, with 11 bases lying between them. CDR3 region: CSVEGQGEGYTF. CDR3 bases: TGCAGCGTTGAAGGGCAGGGTGAAGGCTACACCTTC.

The rearrangement uses TRBV7-9 and TRBJ1-3, with 11 positions matching TRBD1. After removal of 5 bases from V and 0 bases from J, the junction contained 6 bases not matched to a gene. The CDR3 is 17 amino acids. Germline V gene lookup returns CDR1 SEHNR and CDR2 FQNEAQ (reference sequence). The CDR3, as DNA: TGTGCCAGCAGCCGAGCCGGGACAGGGGGCTCTGGAAACACCATATATTTT. Translated: CASSRAGTGGSGNTIYF.

The rearrangement links TRBV5-4 to TRBJ2-7; 10 bases are a match to TRBD1. This CDR3 has 13 residues. Germline CDR1 reads SGHNT; CDR2 reads YYREEE (reference sequence). V lost 6 bases to trimming and J lost 5 bases; unmatched junction nucleotides: 5. The CDR3 loop reads CASKTGGKNEQYF. CDR3 DNA: TGTGCCAGCAAGACAGGGGGCAAGAACGAGCAGTACTTC.

The chain carries TRBV5-3 and TRBJ2-3, with TRBD2 matching over 7 bases. TRBV5-3 is given ORF status, its function remaining uncertain. The CDR3 is 18 residues long. After removal of 0 bases from V and 0 bases from J, the junction contained 10 bases not matched to a gene. This CDR3 reads CARSLDLLGRPSTDTQYF. The CDR3 region has the DNA TGTGCCAGAAGCTTGGACCTCCTCGGGAGGCCTAGCACAGATACGCAGTATTTT.